These 17 T cell receptor beta chains originate from one sample sequenced in a study of blood T cell repertoires in COVID-19. Generated by immunoSEQ multiplex PCR, the TCRdb table keeps only in-frame clones and is missing some. The table lists 250,000 to 350,000 clones, roughly 90% of them singletons, with 2.2% in the top ten. Sequenced input: peripheral blood. These receptors came from a woman aged 45-59 years who had recovered from COVID-19.

The genes are TRBV7-8 and TRBJ2-5, with D perhaps TRBD1 (7 bases). Trimming cost V 4 bases and J 7 bases, with 10 bases left between them. The CDR3 loop spans 12 amino acids. Germline V gene data show CDR1 as SGHVS and CDR2 as FQNEAQ. The CDR3 loop reads CASSSQGGTQYF. In DNA form, the CDR3 reads TGTGCCAGCAGCTCCCAGGGGGGGACCCAGTACTTC.

The rearrangement links TRBV3-1 (or the pseudogene TRBV3-2) to TRBJ2-4, with D tentatively TRBD1 (6 bases). Germline assignment: CDR1 LGHDT and CDR2 YNNKEL (reference sequence). V gave up 0 bases and J gave up 2 bases, with 29 bases separating them. CDR3 length: 22 residues. The CDR3 is CASSQETQGLNSGVRTKNIQYF. CDR3 nucleotide sequence: TGTGCCAGCAGCCAAGAAACTCAGGGGTTGAACAGTGGCGTTAGAACCAAAAACATTCAGTACTTC.

The genes are TRBV2 and TRBJ2-7; D call uncertain. The V end lost 4 bases, the J end lost 4 bases, and 8 bases lay between the germline ends. The CDR3 covers 12 residues. Germline CDR1 reads SNHLY; CDR2 reads FYNNEI. In DNA, the CDR3 is TGTGCCAGCAGTGTCGCGGCTTACGAGCAGTACTTC. Translated: CASSVAAYEQYF. Filled out from reference TRBV2 and TRBJ2-7, the complete variable domain reads EPEVTQTPSHQVTQMGQEVILRCVPISNHLYFYWYRQILGQKVEFLVSFYNNEISEKSEIFDDQFSVERPDGSNFTLKIRSTKLEDSAMYFCASSVAAYEQYFGPGTRLTVT.

The chain uses TRBV18 and TRBJ2-7; 9 nucleotides agree with TRBD1. The J segment lost 4 bases and the V segment lost 0 bases, leaving 4 bases of the junction unmatched. The CDR3 is made up of 15 amino acids. CDR1 and CDR2 (germline): KGHSH, LQKENI. The CDR3 DNA reads as TGTGCCAGCTCACCACCGTCAGGGACAGGGTACGAGCAGTACTTC. Encoded protein: CASSPPSGTGYEQYF.

The chain combines TRBV27 with TRBJ1-1; 8 bases agree with TRBD1. CDR1 and CDR2 (germline): MNHEY, SMNVEV (reference sequence). The CDR3 totals 15 residues. Trimming cost V 5 bases and J 11 bases; bases outside gene matches: 16. The CDR3 here is CASSLRGGQGRPAFF. In DNA, the CDR3 is TGTGCCAGCAGTCTCCGGGGAGGACAGGGACGGCCGGCTTTCTTT.

The rearrangement uses TRBV5-1 and TRBJ1-2; no firm D call. The CDR3 has 15 residues. The V end lost 0 bases, the J end lost 2 bases, and 11 bases lay between the germline ends. CDR1 is SGHRS, CDR2 YFSETQ, per germline. The CDR3 sequence: CASSLDPSPNYGYTF. The CDR3 DNA is TGCGCCAGCAGCTTGGATCCATCCCCAAACTATGGCTACACCTTC.

This clone was seen a single time. The chain combines TRBV5-5 with TRBJ2-7; perhaps TRBD1 as D (6 bases). This CDR3 contains 16 residues. Deletions cut 2 bases from V and 0 bases from J, with 15 bases between. Germline lookup yields CDR1 SGHKS and CDR2 YYEKEE (reference sequence). The CDR3 here is CASSLHQKGDSYEQYF. DNA of the CDR3: TGTGCCAGCAGCTTACACCAGAAGGGGGACTCCTACGAGCAGTACTTC. The full variable domain, completed using reference TRBV5-5 and TRBJ2-7, is DAGVTQSPTHLIKTRGQQVTLRCSPISGHKSVSWYQQVLGQGPQFIFQYYEKEERGRGNFPDRFSARQFPNYSSELNVNALLLGDSALYLCASSLHQKGDSYEQYFGPGTRLTVT.

The rearrangement links TRBV5-1 to TRBJ2-5, with D possibly TRBD1 on 7 matching bases. This CDR3 comprises 17 residues. The germline V gene has CDR1 SGHRS and CDR2 YFSETQ. Trimming took off 4 bases at V and 3 bases at J, with 22 bases between the two ends. The CDR3 is CASSPGGQIIMKETQYF. The CDR3 region has the DNA TGCGCCAGCAGCCCAGGGGGGCAGATTATCATGAAAGAGACCCAGTACTTC. Using reference TRBV5-1 and TRBJ2-5 for the parts outside the CDR3, the full variable domain is KAGVTQTPRYLIKTRGQQVTLSCSPISGHRSVSWYQQTPGQGLQFLFEYFSETQRNKGNFPGRFSGRQFSNSRSEMNVSTLELGDSALYLCASSPGGQIIMKETQYFGPGTRLLVL.

The J gene is TRBJ2-2, the V gene TRBV10-3; 8 positions agree with TRBD2. J was trimmed by 4 bases and V by 4 bases; bases with no gene match: 11. The CDR3 consists of 17 residues. Germline V gene lookup returns CDR1 ENHRY and CDR2 SYGVKD. CDR3 sequence: CAISVIGRAESTGELFF. The CDR3 bases are TGTGCCATCAGTGTCATCGGGAGGGCCGAGTCCACCGGGGAGCTGTTTTTT.

CDR3 protein: CASSQEPRLAGANEQFF. CDR3 coding DNA: TGTGCCAGCAGCCAAGAACCCCGACTAGCGGGGGCCAATGAGCAGTTCTTC. The chain is built from TRBV4-2 and TRBJ2-1; 12 positions agree with TRBD2. From germline, CDR1 is LGHNA and CDR2 YNFKEQ. The CDR3 contains 17 residues. The V segment lost 0 bases and the J segment 6 bases; nucleotides outside the gene matches: 6.

V usage is TRBV5-1 and J usage is TRBJ2-7; 7 nucleotides match TRBD1. The CDR3 contains 14 residues. With 4 bases clipped from V and 0 bases from J, the junction kept 4 bases outside the gene matches. Germline CDR1 and CDR2: SGHRS and YFSETQ. The CDR3 spells CASSPRTGSYEQYF. The CDR3 DNA sequence: TGCGCCAGCAGCCCCCGGACAGGCTCCTACGAGCAGTACTTC.

The chain employs TRBV29-1 and TRBJ1-2; the match to TRBD1 covers 7 bases. The CDR3 length is 16 residues. The germline V gene encodes CDR1 SQVTM and CDR2 ANQGSEA. The V gene end was trimmed by 4 bases and the J gene end by 4 bases; junction bases not matched to a gene: 15. The CDR3 loop is CSVAGTEWQGGYGYTF. The CDR3 DNA reads as TGCAGCGTTGCCGGGACAGAGTGGCAAGGGGGCTATGGCTACACCTTC.

The chain joins TRBV4-2 to TRBJ2-7, with 11 bases lining up with TRBD2. Unmatched junction bases numbered 8, after V lost 2 bases and J lost 2 bases. The CDR3 runs 17 residues. Looked up from germline, CDR1 is LGHNA and CDR2 is YNFKEQ. CDR3 residues: CASSQSLGLAVPYEQYF. The CDR3 DNA sequence: TGTGCCAGCAGCCAAAGCTTGGGACTAGCGGTCCCCTACGAGCAGTACTTC.

The V and J genes are TRBV2 and TRBJ1-1; D is perhaps TRBD1 (6 bases). Germline CDR1 and CDR2: SNHLY and FYNNEI. CDR3 size: 13 residues. V was pared by 11 bases and J by 3 bases, with 16 bases between. The CDR3 loop is CAASGVIDTEAFF. CDR3 in DNA: TGTGCCGCATCAGGGGTGATCGACACTGAAGCTTTCTTT.

V usage is TRBV4-2 and J usage is TRBJ2-7; 7 bases are a match to TRBD2. The CDR3 consists of 14 residues. Per germline, CDR1 LGHNA and CDR2 YNFKEQ. Trimming at V came to 3 bases and at J to 2 bases, leaving 4 bases not matched to a gene. CDR3 bases: TGTGCCAGCAGCCAGGCGGGAGAAACCTACGAGCAGTACTTC. As protein: CASSQAGETYEQYF.

This chain connects TRBV9 to TRBJ1-2; TRBD1 matches 8 bases. This CDR3 is 15 amino acids long. The junction had 8 bases not matched to a gene; V was cut back by 0 bases and J by 7 bases. The germline V gene encodes CDR1 SGDLS and CDR2 YYNGEE. The CDR3: CASSVARTGYAGYTF. The CDR3 DNA reads as TGTGCCAGCAGCGTAGCCCGGACAGGGTACGCTGGCTACACCTTC.

The chain couples TRBV4-3 to TRBJ2-4; TRBD2 matches 8 bases. J was trimmed by 8 bases and V by 3 bases; bases with no gene match: 3. Germline assignment: CDR1 LGHNA and CDR2 YSLEER. CDR3 length equals 13 residues. The CDR3 region is CASSHRREDIQYF. Here the CDR3 DNA reads TGCGCCAGCAGCCATCGGCGGGAGGACATTCAGTACTTC.